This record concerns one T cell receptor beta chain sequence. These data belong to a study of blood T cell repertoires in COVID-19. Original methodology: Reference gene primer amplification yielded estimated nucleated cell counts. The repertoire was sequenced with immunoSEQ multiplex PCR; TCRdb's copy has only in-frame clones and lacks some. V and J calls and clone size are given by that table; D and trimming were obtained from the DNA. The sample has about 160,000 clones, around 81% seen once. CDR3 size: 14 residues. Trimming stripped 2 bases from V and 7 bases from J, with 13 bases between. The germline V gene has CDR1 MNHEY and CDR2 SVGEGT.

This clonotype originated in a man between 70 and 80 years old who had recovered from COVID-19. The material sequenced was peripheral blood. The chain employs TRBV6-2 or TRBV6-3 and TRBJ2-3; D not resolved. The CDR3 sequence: CASSYREMLHTQYF. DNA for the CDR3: TGTGCCAGCAGTTACCGCGAAATGCTGCATACGCAGTATTTT.